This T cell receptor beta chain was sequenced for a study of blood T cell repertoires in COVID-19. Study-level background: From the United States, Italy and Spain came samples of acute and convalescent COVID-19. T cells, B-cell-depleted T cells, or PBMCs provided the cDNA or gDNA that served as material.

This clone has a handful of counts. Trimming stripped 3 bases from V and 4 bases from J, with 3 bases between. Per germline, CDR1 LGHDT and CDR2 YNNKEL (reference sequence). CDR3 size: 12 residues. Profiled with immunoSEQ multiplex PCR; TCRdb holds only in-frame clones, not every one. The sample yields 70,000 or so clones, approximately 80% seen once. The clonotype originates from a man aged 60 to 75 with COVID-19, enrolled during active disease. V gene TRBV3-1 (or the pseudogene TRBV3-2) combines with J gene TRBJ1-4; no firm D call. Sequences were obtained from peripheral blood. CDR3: CASSHGNEKLFF. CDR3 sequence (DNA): TGTGCCAGCAGCCACGGTAATGAAAAACTGTTTTTT.